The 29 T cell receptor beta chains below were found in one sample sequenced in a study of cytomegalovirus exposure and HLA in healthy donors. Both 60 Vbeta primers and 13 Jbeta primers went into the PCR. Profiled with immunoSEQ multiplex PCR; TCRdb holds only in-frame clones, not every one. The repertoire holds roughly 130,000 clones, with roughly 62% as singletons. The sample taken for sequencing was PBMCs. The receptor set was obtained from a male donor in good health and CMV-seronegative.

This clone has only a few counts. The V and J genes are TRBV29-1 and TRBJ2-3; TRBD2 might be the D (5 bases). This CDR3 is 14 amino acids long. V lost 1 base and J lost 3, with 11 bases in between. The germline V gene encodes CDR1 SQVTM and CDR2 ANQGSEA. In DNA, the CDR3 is TGCAGCGTTGAAGCTAGCCTCGGGACAGATACGCAGTATTTT. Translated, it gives CSVEASLGTDTQYF.

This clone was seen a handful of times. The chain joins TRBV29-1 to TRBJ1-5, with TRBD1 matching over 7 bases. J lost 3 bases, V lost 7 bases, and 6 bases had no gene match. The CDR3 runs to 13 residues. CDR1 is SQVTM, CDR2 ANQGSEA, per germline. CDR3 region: CSAAGGDNQPQHF. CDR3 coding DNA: TGCAGCGCCGCAGGGGGAGACAATCAGCCCCAGCATTTT.

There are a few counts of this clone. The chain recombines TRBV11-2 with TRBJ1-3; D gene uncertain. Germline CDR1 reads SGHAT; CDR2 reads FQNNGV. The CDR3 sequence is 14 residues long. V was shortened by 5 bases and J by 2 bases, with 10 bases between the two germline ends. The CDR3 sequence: CASSPSGAGNTIYF. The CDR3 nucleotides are TGTGCCAGCAGCCCGTCCGGGGCTGGAAACACCATATATTTT.

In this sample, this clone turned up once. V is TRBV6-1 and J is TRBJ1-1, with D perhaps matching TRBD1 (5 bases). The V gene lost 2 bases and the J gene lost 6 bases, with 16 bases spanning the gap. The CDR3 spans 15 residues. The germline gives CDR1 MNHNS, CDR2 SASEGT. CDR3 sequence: CASSEWVGGNAEAFF. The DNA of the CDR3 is TGTGCCAGCAGTGAATGGGTCGGGGGGAATGCTGAAGCTTTCTTT.

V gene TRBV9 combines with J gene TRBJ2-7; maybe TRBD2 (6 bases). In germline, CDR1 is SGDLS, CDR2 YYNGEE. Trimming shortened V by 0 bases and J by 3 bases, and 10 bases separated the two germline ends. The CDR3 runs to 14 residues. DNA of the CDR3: TGTGCCAGCAGCGTAGGGGGGGAAGGCTACGAGCAGTACTTC. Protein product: CASSVGGEGYEQYF.

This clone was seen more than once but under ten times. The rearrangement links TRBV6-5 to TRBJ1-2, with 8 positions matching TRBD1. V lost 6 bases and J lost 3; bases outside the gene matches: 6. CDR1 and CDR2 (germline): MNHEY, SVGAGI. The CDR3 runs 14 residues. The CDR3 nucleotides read TGTGCCAGCAGGCTGACAGGGGAGGACTATGGCTACACCTTC. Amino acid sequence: CASRLTGEDYGYTF.

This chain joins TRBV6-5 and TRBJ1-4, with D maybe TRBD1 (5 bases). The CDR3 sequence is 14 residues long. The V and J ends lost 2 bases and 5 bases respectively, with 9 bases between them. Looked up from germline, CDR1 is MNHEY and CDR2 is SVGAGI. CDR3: CASSYGGRNEKLFF. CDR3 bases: TGTGCCAGCAGTTACGGGGGGAGAAATGAAAAACTGTTTTTT.

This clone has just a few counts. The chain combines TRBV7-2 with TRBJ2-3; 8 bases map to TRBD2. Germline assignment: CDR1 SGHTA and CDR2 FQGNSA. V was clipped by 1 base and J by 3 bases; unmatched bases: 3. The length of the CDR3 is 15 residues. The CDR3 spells CASSLEGGGTDTQYF. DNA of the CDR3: TGTGCCAGCAGCTTAGAAGGCGGGGGGACAGATACGCAGTATTTT.

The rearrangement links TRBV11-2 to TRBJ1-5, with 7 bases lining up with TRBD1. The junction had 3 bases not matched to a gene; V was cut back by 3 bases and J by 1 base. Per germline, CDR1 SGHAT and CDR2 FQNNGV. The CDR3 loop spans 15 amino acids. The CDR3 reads CASSLPGGSNQPQHF. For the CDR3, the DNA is TGTGCCAGCAGCTTGCCAGGGGGAAGCAATCAGCCCCAGCATTTT. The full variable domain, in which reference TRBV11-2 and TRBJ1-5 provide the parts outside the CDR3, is EAGVAQSPRYKIIEKRQSVAFWCNPISGHATLYWYQQILGQGPKLLIQFQNNGVVDDSQLPKDRFSAERLKGVDSTLKIQPAKLEDSAVYLCASSLPGGSNQPQHFGDGTRLSIL.

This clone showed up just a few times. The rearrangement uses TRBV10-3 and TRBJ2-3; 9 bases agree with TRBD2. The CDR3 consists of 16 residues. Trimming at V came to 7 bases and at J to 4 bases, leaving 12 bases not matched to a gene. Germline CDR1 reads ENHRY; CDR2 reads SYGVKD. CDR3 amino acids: CAITRSTAGGSDTQYF. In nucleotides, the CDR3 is TGTGCCATCACTCGAAGTACAGCGGGGGGATCAGATACGCAGTATTTT.

The DNA of the CDR3 is TGTGCCAGCAGCCGTCCCACTAGCGGGGTTTACGAGCAGTACTTC. As protein: CASSRPTSGVYEQYF. The rearrangement joins TRBV28 to TRBJ2-7; 10 nucleotides line up with TRBD2. CDR3 size: 15 residues. The ends lost 6 bases at V and 4 bases at J; junction bases unmatched: 9. CDR1 and CDR2 (germline): MDHEN, SYDVKM. Filled out from reference TRBV28 and TRBJ2-7, the complete variable domain reads DVKVTQSSRYLVKRTGEKVFLECVQDMDHENMFWYRQDPGLGLRLIYFSYDVKMKEKGDIPEGYSVSREKKERFSLILESASTNQTSMYLCASSRPTSGVYEQYFGPGTRLTVT.

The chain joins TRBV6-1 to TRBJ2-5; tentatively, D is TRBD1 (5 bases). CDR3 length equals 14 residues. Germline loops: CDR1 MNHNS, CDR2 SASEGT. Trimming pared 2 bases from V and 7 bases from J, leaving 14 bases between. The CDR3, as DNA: TGTGCCAGCAGTGAACTTTTGGGGCGTGCGACCCAGTACTTC. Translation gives CASSELLGRATQYF.

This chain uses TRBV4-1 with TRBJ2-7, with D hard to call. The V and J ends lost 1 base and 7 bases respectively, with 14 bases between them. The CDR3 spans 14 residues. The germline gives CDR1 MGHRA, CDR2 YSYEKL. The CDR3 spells CASSQGPSGREQYF. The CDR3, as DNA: TGCGCCAGCAGCCAAGGGCCGTCAGGCCGGGAGCAGTACTTC.

CDR3 in amino acids: CAISETLFDNQPQHF. The CDR3 coding sequence is TGTGCCATCAGTGAGACTCTTTTTGACAATCAGCCCCAGCATTTT. This chain connects TRBV10-3 to TRBJ1-5; no clear D gene. CDR1 and CDR2 from the germline V gene are ENHRY and SYGVKD. Trimming took off 2 bases at V and 3 bases at J, with 11 bases between the two ends. The CDR3 has 15 residues.

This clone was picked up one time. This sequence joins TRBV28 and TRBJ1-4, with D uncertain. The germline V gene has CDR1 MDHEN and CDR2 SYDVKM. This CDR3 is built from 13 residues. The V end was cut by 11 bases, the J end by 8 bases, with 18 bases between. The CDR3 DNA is TGTGCCGCGGGCCCAGGTATTGGAGAAAAACTGTTTTTT. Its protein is CAAGPGIGEKLFF.

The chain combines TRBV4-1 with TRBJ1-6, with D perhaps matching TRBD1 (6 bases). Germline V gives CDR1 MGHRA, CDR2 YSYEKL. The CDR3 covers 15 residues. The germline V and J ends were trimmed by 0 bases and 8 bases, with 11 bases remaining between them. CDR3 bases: TGCGCCAGCAGCCAAGACACAGGGACCTATTCACCCCTCCACTTT. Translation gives CASSQDTGTYSPLHF.

The CDR3 region has the DNA TGTGCCAGCAGCCCCGGGACAGGGGGCGCGGGCACAGATACGCAGTATTTT. This codes for CASSPGTGGAGTDTQYF. The chain joins TRBV7-9 to TRBJ2-3, with 12 bases aligning to TRBD1. The CDR3 loop spans 17 amino acids. Germline V lookup: CDR1 SEHNR, CDR2 FQNEAQ (reference sequence). V dropped 5 bases and J dropped 1; count of bases not matched to a gene: 7.

The CDR3 DNA reads TGTGCCAGCAGCTCCTTCCCGGGACAGGTCTCCTACGAGCAGTACTTC. Protein product: CASSSFPGQVSYEQYF. The chain recombines TRBV7-9 with TRBJ2-7; 8 positions agree with TRBD1. The CDR3 is 16 residues long. From germline, CDR1 is SEHNR and CDR2 FQNEAQ (reference sequence). Losses at the gene ends were 4 bases for V and 0 bases for J; bases not matched to a gene: 8.

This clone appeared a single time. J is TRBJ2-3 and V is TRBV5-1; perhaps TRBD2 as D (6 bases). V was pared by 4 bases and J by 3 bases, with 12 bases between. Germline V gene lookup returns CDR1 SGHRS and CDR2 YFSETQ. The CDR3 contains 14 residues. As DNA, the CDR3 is TGCGCCAGCAGCCCGGGAGAGGTTACAGATACGCAGTATTTT. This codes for CASSPGEVTDTQYF.

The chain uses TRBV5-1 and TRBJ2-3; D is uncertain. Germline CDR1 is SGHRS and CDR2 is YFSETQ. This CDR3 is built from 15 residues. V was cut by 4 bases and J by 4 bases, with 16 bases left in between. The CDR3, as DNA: TGCGCCAGCAGCAGGTCTAATTCTGCGGCAGATACGCAGTATTTT. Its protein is CASSRSNSAADTQYF. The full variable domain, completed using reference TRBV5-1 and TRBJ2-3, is KAGVTQTPRYLIKTRGQQVTLSCSPISGHRSVSWYQQTPGQGLQFLFEYFSETQRNKGNFPGRFSGRQFSNSRSEMNVSTLELGDSALYLCASSRSNSAADTQYFGPGTRLTVL.

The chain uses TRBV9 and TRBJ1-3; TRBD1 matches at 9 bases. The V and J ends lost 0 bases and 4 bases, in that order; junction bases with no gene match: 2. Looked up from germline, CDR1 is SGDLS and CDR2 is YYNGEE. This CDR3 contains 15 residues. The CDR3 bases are TGTGCCAGCAGCGTAGGCGGGACAGGGGGAAACACCATATATTTT. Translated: CASSVGGTGGNTIYF. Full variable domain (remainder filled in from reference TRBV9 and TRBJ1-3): DSGVTQTPKHLITATGQRVTLRCSPRSGDLSVYWYQQSLDQGLQFLIQYYNGEERAKGNILERFSAQQFPDLHSELNLSSLELGDSALYFCASSVGGTGGNTIYFGEGSWLTVV.

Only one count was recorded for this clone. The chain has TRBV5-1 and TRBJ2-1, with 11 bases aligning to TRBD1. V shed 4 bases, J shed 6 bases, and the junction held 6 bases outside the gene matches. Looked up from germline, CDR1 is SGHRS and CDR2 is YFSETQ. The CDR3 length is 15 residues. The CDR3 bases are TGCGCCAGCAGCGATGGGGGGACAGGGGGCAATGAGCAGTTCTTC. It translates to CASSDGGTGGNEQFF.

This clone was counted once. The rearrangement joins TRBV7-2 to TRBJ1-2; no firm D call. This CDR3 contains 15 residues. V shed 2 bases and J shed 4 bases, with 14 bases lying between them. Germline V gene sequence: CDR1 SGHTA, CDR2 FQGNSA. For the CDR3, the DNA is TGTGCCAGCAGCTTAAGTCAGACGGGTTTCTATGGCTACACCTTC. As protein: CASSLSQTGFYGYTF. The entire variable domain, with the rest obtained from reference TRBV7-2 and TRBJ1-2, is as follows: GAGVSQSPSNKVTEKGKDVELRCDPISGHTALYWYRQSLGQGLEFLIYFQGNSAPDKSGLPSDRFSAERTGGSVSTLTIQRTQQEDSAVYLCASSLSQTGFYGYTFGSGTRLTVV.

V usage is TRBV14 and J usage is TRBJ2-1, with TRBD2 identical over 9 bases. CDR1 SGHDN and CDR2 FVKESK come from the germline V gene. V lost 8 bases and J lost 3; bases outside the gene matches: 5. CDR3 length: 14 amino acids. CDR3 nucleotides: TGTGCCAGCCAGGTAGCGGGGGTCTACAATGAGCAGTTCTTC. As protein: CASQVAGVYNEQFF.

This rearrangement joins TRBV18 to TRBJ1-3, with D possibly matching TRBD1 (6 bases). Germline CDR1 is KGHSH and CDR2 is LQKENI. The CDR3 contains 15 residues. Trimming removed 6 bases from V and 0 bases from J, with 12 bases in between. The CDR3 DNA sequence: TGTGCCAGCTCCCAAGGACAGAACTCTGGAAACACCATATATTTT. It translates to CASSQGQNSGNTIYF.

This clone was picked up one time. The CDR3 coding sequence is TGTGCCAGCAGCTTGGGAACAGAGCAGTACTTC. The encoded protein is CASSLGTEQYF. The V call is TRBV5-5, the J call TRBJ2-7; D not certain. Looked up from germline, CDR1 is SGHKS and CDR2 is YYEKEE (reference sequence). The CDR3 runs 11 residues. The ends were cut back, 0 bases at V and 7 bases at J, with 5 bases in the middle.

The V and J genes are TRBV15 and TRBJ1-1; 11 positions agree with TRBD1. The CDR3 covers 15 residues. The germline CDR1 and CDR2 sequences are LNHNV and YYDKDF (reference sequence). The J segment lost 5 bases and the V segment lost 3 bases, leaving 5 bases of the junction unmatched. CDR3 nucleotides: TGTGCCACCAGCAGGGACAGGGGGCTCGAGACTGAAGCTTTCTTT. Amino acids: CATSRDRGLETEAFF.

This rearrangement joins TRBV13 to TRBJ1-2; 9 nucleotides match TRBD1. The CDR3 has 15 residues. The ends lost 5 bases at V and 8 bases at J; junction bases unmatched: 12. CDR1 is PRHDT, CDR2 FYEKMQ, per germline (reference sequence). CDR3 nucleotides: TGTGCCAGCAGCCCCCGGACAGGGGAAGTGGGCGGCTACACCTTC. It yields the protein CASSPRTGEVGGYTF.

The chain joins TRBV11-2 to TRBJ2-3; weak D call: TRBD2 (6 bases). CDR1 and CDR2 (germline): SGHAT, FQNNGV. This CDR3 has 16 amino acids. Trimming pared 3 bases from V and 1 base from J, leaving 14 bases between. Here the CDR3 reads CASSFLADVRTDTQYF. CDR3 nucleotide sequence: TGTGCCAGCAGCTTCTTAGCGGACGTCCGCACAGATACGCAGTATTTT.